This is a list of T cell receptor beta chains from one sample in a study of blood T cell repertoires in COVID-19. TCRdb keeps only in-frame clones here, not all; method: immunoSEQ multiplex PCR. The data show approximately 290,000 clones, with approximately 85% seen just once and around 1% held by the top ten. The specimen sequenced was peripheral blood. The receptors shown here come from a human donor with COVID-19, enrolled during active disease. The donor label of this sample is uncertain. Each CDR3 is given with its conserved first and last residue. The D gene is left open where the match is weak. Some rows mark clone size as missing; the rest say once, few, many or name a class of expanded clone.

CDR3 DNA: TGCGCCAGCAGTCATATAGGAGACAGGGAGGGCAATCAGCCCCAGCATTTT
CDR3 protein: CASSHIGDREGNQPQHF
V gene: TRBV23-1
D gene: TRBD1
clone size: -
J gene: TRBJ1-5
CDR3 length: 17

CDR3 DNA: TGTGCCAGCACATCCCGACAGGGGGCGCAGACCGGGGAGCTGTTTTTT
CDR3 protein: CASTSRQGAQTGELFF
V gene: TRBV2
D gene: TRBD1
clone size: -
J gene: TRBJ2-2
CDR3 length: 16

CDR3 DNA: TGTGCCAGTACCACAGGGGAGACCCAGTACTTC
CDR3 protein: CASTTGETQYF
V gene: TRBV19
D gene: -
clone size: -
J gene: TRBJ2-5
CDR3 length: 11

CDR3 DNA: TGCGCCAGCAGCCCAGGGGTCACAGATACGCAGTATTTT
CDR3 protein: CASSPGVTDTQYF
V gene: TRBV5-1
D gene: -
clone size: -
J gene: TRBJ2-3
CDR3 length: 13

CDR3 DNA: TGTGCCAGCAGCTTAGGACAGGCGAACACCGGGGAGCTGTTTTTT
CDR3 protein: CASSLGQANTGELFF
V gene: TRBV7-6
D gene: -
clone size: -
J gene: TRBJ2-2
CDR3 length: 15

CDR3 DNA: TGCAGTGCTAGTTCGTTGGGCGTTGGAAACACCATATATTTT
CDR3 protein: CSASSLGVGNTIYF
V gene: TRBV20-1
D gene: -
clone size: -
J gene: TRBJ1-3
CDR3 length: 14

CDR3 DNA: TGTGCCAGCAGGCGACAGGACCAGAACACTGAAGCTTTCTTT
CDR3 protein: CASRRQDQNTEAFF
V gene: TRBV2
D gene: -
clone size: -
J gene: TRBJ1-1
CDR3 length: 14

CDR3 DNA: TGTGCCAGCTCCTCAGGGGTTGGCTACACCTTC
CDR3 protein: CASSSGVGYTF
V gene: TRBV27
D gene: -
clone size: few
J gene: TRBJ1-2
CDR3 length: 11

CDR3 DNA: TGTGCCAGCAGCTCAACTGGGACTAGCGGGAACGAGCAGTTCTTC
CDR3 protein: CASSSTGTSGNEQFF
V gene: TRBV7-3
D gene: TRBD2
clone size: -
J gene: TRBJ2-1
CDR3 length: 15

CDR3 DNA: TGTGCCAGCAGCCAGGCGACAGGAGACTATGGCTACACCTTC
CDR3 protein: CASSQATGDYGYTF
V gene: TRBV3-1/TRBV3-2
D gene: -
clone size: -
J gene: TRBJ1-2
CDR3 length: 14

CDR3 DNA: TGTGCCAGCAGCCACACTAGCTCCTACAATGAGCAGTTCTTC
CDR3 protein: CASSHTSSYNEQFF
V gene: TRBV3-1/TRBV3-2
D gene: -
clone size: once
J gene: TRBJ2-1
CDR3 length: 14

CDR3 DNA: TGTGCCAGCAGTTTGCGTCCCGTCTATGGCTACACCTTC
CDR3 protein: CASSLRPVYGYTF
V gene: TRBV28
D gene: -
clone size: -
J gene: TRBJ1-2
CDR3 length: 13

CDR3 DNA: TGTGCCAGCAGCTTTAAGTACAGGGTGAACACCGGGGAGCTGTTTTTT
CDR3 protein: CASSFKYRVNTGELFF
V gene: TRBV7-9
D gene: -
clone size: -
J gene: TRBJ2-2
CDR3 length: 16

CDR3 DNA: TGTGCCAGCGGAGGGACAGGGAATCAGCCCCAGCATTTT
CDR3 protein: CASGGTGNQPQHF
V gene: TRBV6-5
D gene: TRBD1
clone size: -
J gene: TRBJ1-5
CDR3 length: 13

CDR3 DNA: TGTGCCAGCAGCTCGACAGCCCCGAACGCTGAAGCTTTCTTT
CDR3 protein: CASSSTAPNAEAFF
V gene: TRBV7-9
D gene: -
clone size: many
J gene: TRBJ1-1
CDR3 length: 14

CDR3 DNA: TGTGCCAGCAGTTCTCCTGGGACAGGGGGAAACTATGGCTACACCTTC
CDR3 protein: CASSSPGTGGNYGYTF
V gene: TRBV28
D gene: TRBD1
clone size: -
J gene: TRBJ1-2
CDR3 length: 16

CDR3 DNA: TGTGCCAGCAGCTTAGACAGACAGATCACTGAAGCTTTCTTT
CDR3 protein: CASSLDRQITEAFF
V gene: TRBV7-2
D gene: -
clone size: -
J gene: TRBJ1-1
CDR3 length: 14

CDR3 DNA: TGTGCCAGCAGTGAAACCCGGGTCGTACAAGCAACTAATGAAAAACTGTTTTTT
CDR3 protein: CASSETRVVQATNEKLFF
V gene: TRBV6-1
D gene: -
clone size: once
J gene: TRBJ1-4
CDR3 length: 18

CDR3 DNA: TGTGCCAGTAGTATAAGCGCTGGAAACACCATATATTTT
CDR3 protein: CASSISAGNTIYF
V gene: TRBV19
D gene: -
clone size: -
J gene: TRBJ1-3
CDR3 length: 13

CDR3 DNA: TGTGCCAGCAGCTTAGAAGGTAGCGTTGGAAACACCATATATTTT
CDR3 protein: CASSLEGSVGNTIYF
V gene: TRBV11-3
D gene: -
clone size: -
J gene: TRBJ1-3
CDR3 length: 15

CDR3 DNA: TGTGCCAGCAGCGTAGCTGCCAGTAATTCACCCCTCCACTTT
CDR3 protein: CASSVAASNSPLHF
V gene: TRBV9
D gene: -
clone size: -
J gene: TRBJ1-6
CDR3 length: 14

CDR3 DNA: TGTGCCAGCAGCTACACAGGGGGCGCGAATCAGCCCCAGCATTTT
CDR3 protein: CASSYTGGANQPQHF
V gene: TRBV6-5
D gene: TRBD1
clone size: -
J gene: TRBJ1-5
CDR3 length: 15

CDR3 DNA: TGTGCCAGCAGCCAAGCTAGGAACATATACGAGCAGTACTTC
CDR3 protein: CASSQARNIYEQYF
V gene: TRBV3-1/TRBV3-2
D gene: -
clone size: once
J gene: TRBJ2-7
CDR3 length: 14

CDR3 DNA: TGTGCCAGCAGCTTGGGTGGGCTTGGTGAAAAACTGTTTTTT
CDR3 protein: CASSLGGLGEKLFF
V gene: TRBV5-4
D gene: -
clone size: -
J gene: TRBJ1-4
CDR3 length: 14

CDR3 DNA: TGTGCCAGCAGCTCACTAGCGGGAGAAGATACGCAGTATTTT
CDR3 protein: CASSSLAGEDTQYF
V gene: TRBV5-6
D gene: TRBD2
clone size: -
J gene: TRBJ2-3
CDR3 length: 14

CDR3 DNA: TGCAGTGCTAGAGGAGTAAGCGGCTACACCTTC
CDR3 protein: CSARGVSGYTF
V gene: TRBV20-1
D gene: -
clone size: -
J gene: TRBJ1-2
CDR3 length: 11

CDR3 DNA: TGTGCCAGCAGCCCCGACAGGGCTCAGCCCCAGCATTTT
CDR3 protein: CASSPDRAQPQHF
V gene: TRBV12-3/TRBV12-4
D gene: TRBD1
clone size: -
J gene: TRBJ1-5
CDR3 length: 13

CDR3 DNA: TGTGCCAGCAGGAGGGTGGGTGGCGGCTACACCTTC
CDR3 protein: CASRRVGGGYTF
V gene: TRBV11-2
D gene: -
clone size: -
J gene: TRBJ1-2
CDR3 length: 12

CDR3 DNA: TGTGCCAGCAGCCAAGATAGGATACGGGCGGGGGATGAACCCCTCCACTTT
CDR3 protein: CASSQDRIRAGDEPLHF
V gene: TRBV14
D gene: -
clone size: -
J gene: TRBJ1-6
CDR3 length: 17

CDR3 DNA: TGCGCCAGCAGCCAACGGGGCGCGGGAGGGAGCTCCTACAATGAGCAGTTCTTC
CDR3 protein: CASSQRGAGGSSYNEQFF
V gene: TRBV4-3
D gene: TRBD2
clone size: -
J gene: TRBJ2-1
CDR3 length: 18

CDR3 DNA: TGTGCCAGCAGCTTAGATCAGACTCCCTCCTATGGCTACACCTTC
CDR3 protein: CASSLDQTPSYGYTF
V gene: TRBV7-2
D gene: -
clone size: -
J gene: TRBJ1-2
CDR3 length: 15

CDR3 DNA: TGTGCCAGCAGTTATAGGGGAGGGGGTTCACCCCTCCACTTT
CDR3 protein: CASSYRGGGSPLHF
V gene: TRBV6-5
D gene: -
clone size: -
J gene: TRBJ1-6
CDR3 length: 14

CDR3 DNA: TGTGCCAGCAGTGAAGCTTGGACAGGCAGGGGCTACACCTTC
CDR3 protein: CASSEAWTGRGYTF
V gene: TRBV6-1
D gene: TRBD1
clone size: -
J gene: TRBJ1-2
CDR3 length: 14

CDR3 DNA: TGTGCCAGCAGTGTGCTATCCTCTGGAAACACCATATATTTT
CDR3 protein: CASSVLSSGNTIYF
V gene: TRBV2
D gene: -
clone size: -
J gene: TRBJ1-3
CDR3 length: 14

CDR3 DNA: TGTGCCAGCAGCCAACAGGGGGCAGGTCAGCCCCAGCATTTT
CDR3 protein: CASSQQGAGQPQHF
V gene: TRBV28
D gene: TRBD1
clone size: few
J gene: TRBJ1-5
CDR3 length: 14

CDR3 DNA: TGTGCCAGCAGCCAGACAGGGCCGAACACTGAAGCTTTCTTT
CDR3 protein: CASSQTGPNTEAFF
V gene: TRBV3-1/TRBV3-2
D gene: TRBD1
clone size: -
J gene: TRBJ1-1
CDR3 length: 14

CDR3 DNA: TGTGCCAGCTCACCAACGATAGGGACAGGGCCCCCTTACGAGCAGTACTTC
CDR3 protein: CASSPTIGTGPPYEQYF
V gene: TRBV18
D gene: TRBD1
clone size: -
J gene: TRBJ2-7
CDR3 length: 17

CDR3 DNA: TGTGCCAGCAGGGCCCAGGGCGTCACCGGGGAGCTGTTTTTT
CDR3 protein: CASRAQGVTGELFF
V gene: TRBV7-2
D gene: -
clone size: -
J gene: TRBJ2-2
CDR3 length: 14

CDR3 DNA: TGTGCCGCAAGTAGGGGGTTCCCCGGGGAGCTGTTTTTT
CDR3 protein: CAASRGFPGELFF
V gene: TRBV12-3/TRBV12-4
D gene: -
clone size: -
J gene: TRBJ2-2
CDR3 length: 13

CDR3 DNA: TGTGCTAGCAGCTTCAGCTCCTACGAGCAGTACTTC
CDR3 protein: CASSFSSYEQYF
V gene: TRBV7-7
D gene: -
clone size: -
J gene: TRBJ2-7
CDR3 length: 12

CDR3 DNA: TGTGCCACCCGAGGGCGGAGGGACAATGAGCAGTTCTTC
CDR3 protein: CATRGRRDNEQFF
V gene: TRBV28
D gene: -
clone size: once
J gene: TRBJ2-1
CDR3 length: 13

CDR3 DNA: TGTGCCAGCAGCTTGGACAGGAGCTATGGCTACACCTTC
CDR3 protein: CASSLDRSYGYTF
V gene: TRBV5-6
D gene: -
clone size: -
J gene: TRBJ1-2
CDR3 length: 13

CDR3 DNA: TGTGCCTGGAGCTCACAGGGGACGGAACGAAACACCATATATTTT
CDR3 protein: CAWSSQGTERNTIYF
V gene: TRBV30
D gene: TRBD1
clone size: -
J gene: TRBJ1-3
CDR3 length: 15

CDR3 DNA: TGTGCCAGAAGCTACGTCTCCCGGGGTTTTGCATCCTACGAGCAGTACTTC
CDR3 protein: CARSYVSRGFASYEQYF
V gene: TRBV5-3
D gene: -
clone size: -
J gene: TRBJ2-7
CDR3 length: 17

CDR3 DNA: TGCAGCGCAGAAACAGCCTCTGGAAACACCATATATTTT
CDR3 protein: CSAETASGNTIYF
V gene: TRBV29-1
D gene: -
clone size: -
J gene: TRBJ1-3
CDR3 length: 13

CDR3 DNA: TGTGCCAGCAGCTCCTCACGGACAGCCTTAGACATTCAGTACTTC
CDR3 protein: CASSSSRTALDIQYF
V gene: TRBV7-9
D gene: -
clone size: -
J gene: TRBJ2-4
CDR3 length: 15

CDR3 DNA: TGCGCCAGCAGTCAATACAGGCCGGGAGAATATGGCTACACCTTC
CDR3 protein: CASSQYRPGEYGYTF
V gene: TRBV23-1
D gene: -
clone size: -
J gene: TRBJ1-2
CDR3 length: 15

CDR3 DNA: TGTGCCAGCACGTCGGACAGGGGGTCCTCTGGAAACACCATATATTTT
CDR3 protein: CASTSDRGSSGNTIYF
V gene: TRBV2
D gene: TRBD1
clone size: -
J gene: TRBJ1-3
CDR3 length: 16

CDR3 DNA: TGTGCCTGGAGAACGACAGGGTCGACCGGGGAGCTGTTTTTT
CDR3 protein: CAWRTTGSTGELFF
V gene: TRBV30
D gene: TRBD1
clone size: -
J gene: TRBJ2-2
CDR3 length: 14

CDR3 DNA: TGTGCCAGCAGTTTGGCCTCCAGGGGGAACACTGAAGCTTTCTTT
CDR3 protein: CASSLASRGNTEAFF
V gene: TRBV27
D gene: -
clone size: -
J gene: TRBJ1-1
CDR3 length: 15

CDR3 DNA: TGTGCCAGTAGTATTGGGCAGCACCAAGAGACCCAGTACTTC
CDR3 protein: CASSIGQHQETQYF
V gene: TRBV19
D gene: -
clone size: few
J gene: TRBJ2-5
CDR3 length: 14

CDR3 DNA: TGTGCCTGGAGCGGAACAGGGCTCCTCTTGGGCAACACCTTC
CDR3 protein: CAWSGTGLLLGNTF
V gene: TRBV30
D gene: -
clone size: -
J gene: TRBJ1-2
CDR3 length: 14

CDR3 DNA: TGTGCCAGTACCCGGAGGGGTGTCGGGCAGCCCCAGCATTTT
CDR3 protein: CASTRRGVGQPQHF
V gene: TRBV19
D gene: -
clone size: -
J gene: TRBJ1-5
CDR3 length: 14

CDR3 DNA: TGCGCCAGCAGCCCCGGAGTCGGCCTCCGGGAGACCCAGTACTTC
CDR3 protein: CASSPGVGLRETQYF
V gene: TRBV4-1
D gene: -
clone size: -
J gene: TRBJ2-5
CDR3 length: 15

CDR3 DNA: TGTGCCAGCTCACCGAGGGACAGGGGTGGCTATGAGAACACTGAAGCTTTCTTT
CDR3 protein: CASSPRDRGGYENTEAFF
V gene: TRBV18
D gene: TRBD1
clone size: few
J gene: TRBJ1-1
CDR3 length: 18

CDR3 DNA: TGCAGCGTTGGTCAAGGGAGGGCCGGCACCGGGGAGCTGTTTTTT
CDR3 protein: CSVGQGRAGTGELFF
V gene: TRBV29-1
D gene: TRBD2
clone size: -
J gene: TRBJ2-2
CDR3 length: 15

CDR3 DNA: TGTGCCAGCAGCTTTCTCCAGGGAATTGGTGGCTACACCTTC
CDR3 protein: CASSFLQGIGGYTF
V gene: TRBV11-1
D gene: -
clone size: once
J gene: TRBJ1-2
CDR3 length: 14

CDR3 DNA: TGTGCCAGCAGTGGGGGACAGGGTCGCACCGGGGAGCTGTTTTTT
CDR3 protein: CASSGGQGRTGELFF
V gene: TRBV2
D gene: TRBD1
clone size: -
J gene: TRBJ2-2
CDR3 length: 15

CDR3 DNA: TGTGCCAGCAGCTCCCCCCGGACTAGCGGGAGGGCGGACACCGGGGAGCTGTTTTTT
CDR3 protein: CASSSPRTSGRADTGELFF
V gene: TRBV7-2
D gene: TRBD2
clone size: many
J gene: TRBJ2-2
CDR3 length: 19

CDR3 DNA: TGCGCCAGCAGCTTGGAAGGGGGCTGGGGTGAAAAACTGTTTTTT
CDR3 protein: CASSLEGGWGEKLFF
V gene: TRBV5-1
D gene: TRBD1
clone size: few
J gene: TRBJ1-4
CDR3 length: 15